A single sample is the source of the 10 T cell receptor beta chains below, sequenced in a study of tumor-infiltrating lymphocytes in primary liver carcinoma. Total RNA and DNA came together from roughly 20-30 mg of bulk tissue without cell sorting. A primer in the constant region served to generate TCR beta cDNA from approximately 460 ng of total RNA. A slightly modified ARM-PCR protocol with three nested multiplex PCR rounds produced these TCR beta libraries. It was with TRBV1-TRBV30 forward primers and a C-beta reverse primer that the first two PCR rounds were run, at around 11 cycles each. Each CDR3 protein gets one entry after TCRdb re-called the multiplex PCR reads with MiXCR. This sample has around 29,000 distinct CDR3 sequences, with approximately 80% found just once. Sequencing was performed on liver tumor tissue from sampling region 5. Subset here: tumor region T5, tumor centre. The origin of the receptors is a man in his forties with primary liver carcinoma and hepatitis B virus infection.

The J gene is TRBJ2-7, the V gene TRBV29-1, with D perhaps matching TRBD1 (5 bases). Germline-derived CDR1 and CDR2 are SQVTM and ANQGSEA. This CDR3 comprises 14 residues. V shed 5 bases and J shed 1 base, with 15 bases lying between them. CDR3 nucleotide sequence: TGCAGCGTTATACAGGTGGCCTTATCCTACGAGCAGTACTTC. It translates to CSVIQVALSYEQYF.

This chain links TRBV10-2 with TRBJ2-7; a possible D gene is TRBD1 (5 bases). This CDR3 comprises 15 residues. CDR1 and CDR2 from the germline V gene are WSHSY and SAAADI. The ends were cut back, 7 bases at V and 3 bases at J, with 19 bases in the middle. Here the CDR3 reads CASNPGQGVIYEQYF. For the CDR3, the DNA is TGCGCCAGCAACCCTGGACAAGGAGTGATCTACGAGCAGTACTTC.

In its sample, this clonotype was seen a few times. A much larger clone lies a single base off, so this may be a read error. Since the CDR3 does not end with the conserved phenylalanine or tryptophan, this likely comes from a read error. The V call is TRBV28, the J call TRBJ1-1; no definite D call. The CDR3 loop spans 12 amino acids. Trimming took off 7 bases at V and 0 bases at J, with 6 bases between the two ends. Germline V CDR1 and CDR2: MDHEN, SYDVKM. The CDR3 DNA sequence: TGTGCCAGCAAAGGACTGAACACTGAAGCTTTCTAT. Its protein is CASKGLNTEAFY.

Details on this clonotype: Because it lacks the conserved phenylalanine or tryptophan at the end, this CDR3 is likely a read error. The chain employs TRBV6-5 and TRBJ2-1; no clear D. This CDR3 is built from 15 residues. Germline V gives CDR1 MNHEY, CDR2 SVGAGI. CDR3 in amino acids: CASSLGRFSYNEQFL. As DNA, the CDR3 is TGTGCCAGTTCGCTCGGCAGGTTCTCCTACAACGAGCAGTTCTTA.

As to this clonotype: One end of the junction is discordant with germline, which a read error may explain. The CDR3 reads CARSETPGDTQYF. CDR3 bases: TGTGCCAGGAGTGAAACCCCGGGAGATACGCAGTATTTT. The chain links TRBV6-1 to TRBJ2-3, with D uncertain. CDR1 is MNHNS and CDR2 is SASEGT in the germline V gene. The CDR3 is made up of 13 amino acids.

Points on this clonotype: It may be a read error: a sequence one base away is much more abundant. The chain has TRBV25-1 and TRBJ2-5; 9 bases fit TRBD2. V lost 6 bases, J lost 5 bases, and 13 bases stayed unmatched. Germline loops: CDR1 MGHDK, CDR2 SYGVNS. This CDR3 has 16 amino acids. The CDR3 loop reads CASSRLAEGQEETQYF. CDR3 in DNA: TGTGCCAGCAGCCGACTAGCGGAAGGCCAGGAGGAGACCCAGTACTTC.

On this clonotype: Mismatch with germline at one junction end may stem from a read error. The rearrangement uses TRBV4-2 and TRBJ2-1; 7 bases align to TRBD2. Germline V lookup: CDR1 LGHNA, CDR2 YNFKEQ. CDR3 size: 16 residues. The CDR3: CANSQGPGLTYNEQSF. CDR3 nucleotide sequence: TGTGCCAACAGCCAAGGCCCGGGACTAACGTACAATGAGCAGTCCTTC.

Comment on this clonotype: A read error may produce the germline difference seen at one junction end. This chain joins TRBV10-3 and TRBJ1-5; the D is unclear. CDR1 and CDR2 from the germline V gene are ENHRY and SYGVKD. The CDR3 spans 14 residues. The CDR3 DNA is TGTGCCTTCAGTGAGTACGAGGGCGATCAGCCCCAACATTTT. Translation gives CAFSEYEGDQPQHF.

About this clonotype: Because it lacks the conserved phenylalanine or tryptophan at the end, this CDR3 is likely a read error. The J gene is TRBJ1-6, the V gene TRBV5-6; no firm D call. The CDR3 covers 15 residues. CDR1 is SGHDT, CDR2 YYEEEE, per germline. CDR3: CASSLVGLGNSPLHS. CDR3 sequence (DNA): TGTGCCAGCAGCTTGGTAGGATTGGGGAATTCACCGCTCCACTCT.

The gene calls are TRBV7-9 and TRBJ2-1; D is perhaps TRBD1 (6 bases). CDR1 is SEHNR, CDR2 FQNEAQ, per germline (reference sequence). The V and J ends lost 11 bases and 10 bases respectively, with 33 bases between them. This CDR3 contains 17 residues. CDR3 loop: CAVSLPYQGPKTKEQFF. Here the CDR3 DNA reads TGTGCCGTCAGCTTACCATATCAGGGGCCTAAAACAAAAGAGCAGTTCTTC.